The next 21 T cell receptor beta chains were all read from a single sample in a study of T cell responses to AZD1222 COVID-19 vaccine. Produced via immunoSEQ multiplex PCR; TCRdb's table is partial and in-frame only. The table has roughly 180,000 clones, 94% seen once. The sample was peripheral blood, taken on day 0 of AZD1222 vaccination. The source is an adult in good health.

This clone was observed a handful of times. The chain employs TRBV7-2 and TRBJ1-2; D remains ambiguous. The CDR3 spans 16 residues. Looked up from germline, CDR1 is SGHTA and CDR2 is FQGNSA. The V and J ends lost 2 bases and 3 bases respectively, with 16 bases between them. The CDR3 region is CASSLLGSLRYYGYTF. The CDR3 DNA follows: TGTGCCAGCAGCTTACTGGGCTCGTTGAGGTACTATGGCTACACCTTC.

The chain carries TRBV9 and TRBJ2-2; D is unresolved. This CDR3 has 13 residues. The V and J ends lost 0 bases and 4 bases respectively, with 4 bases between them. The germline V gene encodes CDR1 SGDLS and CDR2 YYNGEE. The CDR3 nucleotides are TGTGCCAGCAGCGTAGGGCCCACCGGGGAGCTGTTTTTT. It codes for CASSVGPTGELFF.

The chain recombines TRBV24-1 with TRBJ1-2; the D gene is possibly TRBD1 (6 bases). The CDR3 is 14 residues long. Germline CDR1 reads KGHDR; CDR2 reads SFDVKD. V was pared by 3 bases and J by 6 bases, with 13 bases between. DNA of the CDR3: TGTGCCACCAGTGATAGGTACAGGGTAGATGGCTACACCTTC. Translating it yields CATSDRYRVDGYTF.

V usage is TRBV4-1 and J usage is TRBJ2-1, with 12 bases lining up with TRBD1. CDR3 length: 16 residues. CDR1 is MGHRA, CDR2 YSYEKL, per germline. V lost 0 bases, J lost 5 bases, and 2 bases stayed unmatched. The CDR3 here is CASSQDGTGGHNEQFF. CDR3 nucleotide sequence: TGCGCCAGCAGCCAAGATGGGACAGGGGGCCACAATGAGCAGTTCTTC.

This chain links TRBV6-5 with TRBJ2-3; the D is unclear. In germline, CDR1 is MNHEY, CDR2 SVGAGI. The CDR3 has 15 amino acids. V was shortened by 6 bases and J by 4 bases, with 17 bases between the two germline ends. This chain's CDR3 is CASSHHPKIADTQYF. CDR3 bases: TGTGCCAGCAGCCACCACCCCAAGATCGCAGATACGCAGTATTTT.

The chain carries TRBV7-2 and TRBJ2-2; TRBD2 matches 11 bases. V shed 6 bases, J shed 6 bases, and the junction held 9 bases outside the gene matches. Germline V CDR1 and CDR2: SGHTA, FQGNSA. The CDR3 covers 16 residues. The CDR3 DNA sequence: TGTGCCAGCAGTTTTTCGCCGGGACTAGCGGCCGGGGAGCTGTTTTTT. This gives the protein CASSFSPGLAAGELFF.

The CDR3 region is CASSLGQGTEAFF. CDR3 coding DNA: TGTGCCAGCAGCCTGGGACAGGGAACTGAAGCTTTCTTT. The rearrangement joins TRBV6-2 or TRBV6-3 to TRBJ1-1, with 9 bases matching TRBD1. Trimming cost V 6 bases and J 5 bases; bases outside gene matches: 4. The germline V gene encodes CDR1 MNHEY and CDR2 SVGEGT. The CDR3 is 13 residues long.

V and J are TRBV6-5 and TRBJ1-3; D gene ambiguous. CDR3 length equals 15 residues. Germline V gene data show CDR1 as MNHEY and CDR2 as SVGAGI. The V end was cut by 1 base, the J end by 4 bases, with 11 bases between. The CDR3 region is CASSYFVGAGNTIYF. For the CDR3, the DNA is TGTGCCAGCAGTTACTTTGTGGGCGCAGGAAACACCATATATTTT.

This clone has just one count. The chain combines TRBV7-8 with TRBJ1-3; no clear D. In germline, CDR1 is SGHVS, CDR2 FQNEAQ. The V and J ends lost 8 bases and 0 bases respectively, with 14 bases between them. The CDR3 runs 15 residues. CDR3 bases: TGTGCCAGCGCCAGGACTTCTAGCTCTGGAAACACCATATATTTT. Protein product: CASARTSSSGNTIYF.

The gene calls are TRBV10-3 and TRBJ2-2; unclear D gene. CDR3 length equals 16 residues. V was cut by 2 bases and J by 3 bases, with 13 bases left in between. Germline V gene lookup returns CDR1 ENHRY and CDR2 SYGVKD. The CDR3 sequence: CAISEATALDTGELFF. The CDR3 DNA follows: TGTGCCATCAGTGAGGCGACCGCGCTGGACACCGGGGAGCTGTTTTTT.

The chain has TRBV19 and TRBJ2-3; D unresolved. The V end lost 4 bases, the J end lost 8 bases, and 13 bases lay between the germline ends. This CDR3 has 13 residues. Per germline, CDR1 LNHDA and CDR2 SQIVND (reference sequence). CDR3 nucleotide sequence: TGTGCCAGTAGTAGCCAAAAGGGTGGTACGCAGTATTTT. This sequence encodes CASSSQKGGTQYF.

V gene TRBV9 combines with J gene TRBJ2-3; D remains unclear. CDR1 is SGDLS and CDR2 is YYNGEE in the germline V gene. This CDR3 spans 15 amino acids. V lost 0 bases and J 0 bases, leaving 8 bases between the germline ends. DNA for the CDR3: TGTGCCAGCAGCGTAGTGGGTGTGAGCACAGATACGCAGTATTTT. Its protein is CASSVVGVSTDTQYF. The variable domain in full, completed from reference TRBV9 and TRBJ2-3, reads DSGVTQTPKHLITATGQRVTLRCSPRSGDLSVYWYQQSLDQGLQFLIQYYNGEERAKGNILERFSAQQFPDLHSELNLSSLELGDSALYFCASSVVGVSTDTQYFGPGTRLTVL.

The chain carries TRBV7-9 and TRBJ2-2; D could derive from TRBD1 or TRBD2 (5 bases each). There are 14 residues in the CDR3. Germline CDR1 is SEHNR and CDR2 is FQNEAQ (reference sequence). V was trimmed by 4 bases and J by 7 bases, leaving 13 bases between them. CDR3 coding DNA: TGTGCCAGCAGCTCCGAGGGGACGGGCGGGGAGCTGTTTTTT. This sequence encodes CASSSEGTGGELFF.

The chain combines TRBV20-1 with TRBJ1-2, with TRBD1 matching over 7 bases. Per the germline V gene, CDR1 is DFQATT and CDR2 is SNEGSKA (reference sequence). The CDR3 has 12 residues. V lost 3 bases and J lost 5; bases outside the gene matches: 3. CDR3 DNA: TGCAGTGCTAGTGGACAGGCTTATGGCTACACCTTC. Protein product: CSASGQAYGYTF.

This chain uses TRBV18 with TRBJ1-1; D ambiguous. Trimming took off 3 bases at V and 2 bases at J, with 7 bases between the two ends. The germline V gene encodes CDR1 KGHSH and CDR2 LQKENI. This CDR3 is 13 amino acids long. The CDR3 coding sequence is TGTGCCAGCTCACCGGACCTTAACACTGAAGCTTTCTTT. It yields the protein CASSPDLNTEAFF.

This clone was counted once. V and J are TRBV7-9 and TRBJ1-2, with 8 positions matching TRBD1. The trim removed 8 bases at V and 9 bases at J, leaving 14 bases unmatched. The CDR3 spans 14 residues. Germline lookup yields CDR1 SEHNR and CDR2 FQNEAQ (reference sequence). CDR3 amino acids: CASHRPGQAASYTF. As DNA, the CDR3 is TGTGCCAGCCATCGACCGGGACAGGCGGCGAGCTACACCTTC.

The chain is built from TRBV3-1 (or the pseudogene TRBV3-2) and TRBJ2-7; weak D call: TRBD2 (6 bases). Germline values: CDR1 LGHDT, CDR2 YNNKEL (reference sequence). V was shortened by 6 bases and J by 2 bases, with 14 bases between the two germline ends. The CDR3 is 14 residues long. The CDR3 is CASSPGRGTYEQYF. In DNA form, the CDR3 reads TGTGCCAGCAGTCCGGGGCGGGGAACCTACGAGCAGTACTTC.

The rearrangement uses TRBV11-2 and TRBJ2-7; a possible D gene is TRBD2 (6 bases). The germline CDR1 and CDR2 sequences are SGHAT and FQNNGV. V lost 1 base to trimming and J lost 4 bases, with 14 bases between them. This CDR3 has 15 residues. The CDR3 nucleotides read TGTGCCAGCAGCTTAGGTGCGGGGAAGAGGTACGAGCAGTACTTC. Protein product: CASSLGAGKRYEQYF. Supplemented by reference TRBV11-2 and TRBJ2-7, the full variable domain reads EAGVAQSPRYKIIEKRQSVAFWCNPISGHATLYWYQQILGQGPKLLIQFQNNGVVDDSQLPKDRFSAERLKGVDSTLKIQPAKLEDSAVYLCASSLGAGKRYEQYFGPGTRLTVT.

V is TRBV10-3 and J is TRBJ2-7; 8 bases are a match to TRBD2. Germline V CDR1 and CDR2: ENHRY, SYGVKD. This CDR3 is 14 amino acids long. V dropped 6 bases and J dropped 0; count of bases not matched to a gene: 4. The CDR3 here is CAISWTSRSYEQYF. CDR3 coding DNA: TGTGCCATCAGCTGGACTAGCCGCTCCTACGAGCAGTACTTC.

V and J are TRBV27 and TRBJ2-1, with 13 bases matching TRBD2. CDR1 is MNHEY, CDR2 SMNVEV, per germline (reference sequence). With V trimmed by 6 bases and J by 6 bases, 8 bases remained unmatched. This CDR3 comprises 16 residues. The CDR3 bases are TGTGCCAGCAGACCAGCCGGACTAGCGGGAGTCAATGAGCAGTTCTTC. This gives the protein CASRPAGLAGVNEQFF.

The gene calls are TRBV12-5 and TRBJ1-2, with 9 bases identical to TRBD1. Per the germline V gene, CDR1 is LGHNT and CDR2 is FRNRAP. CDR3 size: 15 residues. Trimming removed 1 base from V and 4 bases from J; junction bases left unmatched: 4. The CDR3 here is CASGLGPGQGYGYTF. The CDR3 region has the DNA TGTGCTAGTGGTTTGGGACCGGGACAGGGCTATGGCTACACCTTC.